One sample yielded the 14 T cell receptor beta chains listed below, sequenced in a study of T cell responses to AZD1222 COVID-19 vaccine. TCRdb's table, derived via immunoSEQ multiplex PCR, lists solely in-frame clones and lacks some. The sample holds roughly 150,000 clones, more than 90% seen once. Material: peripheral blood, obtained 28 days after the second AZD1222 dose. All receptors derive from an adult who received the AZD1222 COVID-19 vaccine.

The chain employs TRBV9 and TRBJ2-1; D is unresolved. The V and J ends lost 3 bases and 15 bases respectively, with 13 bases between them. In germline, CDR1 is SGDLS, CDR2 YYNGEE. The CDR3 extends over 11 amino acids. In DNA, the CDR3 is TGTGCCAGCAGCGCCTCAAGTGGCCTGTTCTTC. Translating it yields CASSASSGLFF.

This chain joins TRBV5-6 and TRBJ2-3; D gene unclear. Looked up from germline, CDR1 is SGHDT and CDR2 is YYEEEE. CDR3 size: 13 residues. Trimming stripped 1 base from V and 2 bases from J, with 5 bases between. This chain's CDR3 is CASSLFYTDTQYF. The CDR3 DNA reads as TGTGCCAGCAGCTTGTTCTACACAGATACGCAGTATTTT. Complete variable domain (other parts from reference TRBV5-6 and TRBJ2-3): DAGVTQSPTHLIKTRGQQVTLRCSPKSGHDTVSWYQQALGQGPQFIFQYYEEEERQRGNFPDRFSGHQFPNYSSELNVNALLLGDSALYLCASSLFYTDTQYFGPGTRLTVL.

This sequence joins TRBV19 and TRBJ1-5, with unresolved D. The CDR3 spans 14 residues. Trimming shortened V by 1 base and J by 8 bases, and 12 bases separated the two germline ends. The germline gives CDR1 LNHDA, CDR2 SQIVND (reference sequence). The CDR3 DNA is TGTGCCAGTAGTATAGTCGGTCCGAAGGAGCCCCAGCATTTT. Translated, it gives CASSIVGPKEPQHF.

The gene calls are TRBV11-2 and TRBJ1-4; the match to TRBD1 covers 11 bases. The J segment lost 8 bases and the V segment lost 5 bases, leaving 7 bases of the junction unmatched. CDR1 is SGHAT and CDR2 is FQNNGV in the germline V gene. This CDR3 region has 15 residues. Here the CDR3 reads CASSQRTGGNEKLFF. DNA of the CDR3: TGTGCCAGCAGCCAACGGACAGGGGGCAACGAAAAACTGTTTTTT.

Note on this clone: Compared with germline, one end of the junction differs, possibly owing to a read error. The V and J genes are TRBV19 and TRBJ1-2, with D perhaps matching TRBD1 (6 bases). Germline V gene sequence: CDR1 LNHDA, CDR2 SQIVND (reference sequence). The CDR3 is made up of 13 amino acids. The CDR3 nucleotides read TGTGCCAGCAGTAGGACAGATTTATATGGCTACACCTTC. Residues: CASSRTDLYGYTF. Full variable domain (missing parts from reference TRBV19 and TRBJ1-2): DGGITQSPKYLFRKEGQNVTLSCEQNLNHDAMYWYRQDPGQGLRLIYYSQIVNDFQKGDIAEGYSVSREKKESFPLTVTSAQKNPTAFYLCASSRTDLYGYTFGSGTRLTVV.

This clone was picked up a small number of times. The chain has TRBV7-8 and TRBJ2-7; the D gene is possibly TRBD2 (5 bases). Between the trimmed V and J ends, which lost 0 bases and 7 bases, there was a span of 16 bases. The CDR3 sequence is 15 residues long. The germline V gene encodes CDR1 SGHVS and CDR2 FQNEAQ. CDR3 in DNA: TGTGCCAGCAGCTTAGCGCTCGGGAACCTCTGGGAGCAGTACTTC. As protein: CASSLALGNLWEQYF.

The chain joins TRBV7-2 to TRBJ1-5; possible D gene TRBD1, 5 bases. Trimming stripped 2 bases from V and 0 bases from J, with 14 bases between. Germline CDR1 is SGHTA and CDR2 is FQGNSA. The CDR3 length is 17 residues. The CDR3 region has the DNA TGTGCCAGCAGCTTAACCCCGACAGACTATAGCAATCAGCCCCAGCATTTT. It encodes CASSLTPTDYSNQPQHF.

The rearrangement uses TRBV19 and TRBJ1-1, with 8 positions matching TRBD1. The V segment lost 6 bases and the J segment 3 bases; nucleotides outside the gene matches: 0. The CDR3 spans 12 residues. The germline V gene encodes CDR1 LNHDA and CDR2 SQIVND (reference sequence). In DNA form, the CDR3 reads TGTGCCAGTAGGGACAGGGACACTGAAGCTTTCTTT. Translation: CASRDRDTEAFF.

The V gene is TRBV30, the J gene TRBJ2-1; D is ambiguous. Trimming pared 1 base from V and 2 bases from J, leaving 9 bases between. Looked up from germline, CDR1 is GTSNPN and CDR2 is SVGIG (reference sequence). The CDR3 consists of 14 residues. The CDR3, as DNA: TGTGCCTGGAGTGAAAGAGTACCCTACAATGAGCAGTTCTTC. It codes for CAWSERVPYNEQFF.

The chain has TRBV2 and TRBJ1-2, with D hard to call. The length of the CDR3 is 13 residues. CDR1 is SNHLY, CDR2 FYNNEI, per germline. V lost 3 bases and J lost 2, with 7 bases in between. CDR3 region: CASSDGQNYGYTF. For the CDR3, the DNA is TGTGCCAGCAGTGATGGGCAGAACTATGGCTACACCTTC.

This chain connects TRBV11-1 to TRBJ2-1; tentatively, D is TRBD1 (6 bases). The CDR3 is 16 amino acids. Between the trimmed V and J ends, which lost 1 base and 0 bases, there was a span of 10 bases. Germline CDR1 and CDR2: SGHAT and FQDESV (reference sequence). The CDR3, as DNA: TGTGCCAGCAGCTTAGACACAGGGCCCTCCTACAATGAGCAGTTCTTC. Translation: CASSLDTGPSYNEQFF.

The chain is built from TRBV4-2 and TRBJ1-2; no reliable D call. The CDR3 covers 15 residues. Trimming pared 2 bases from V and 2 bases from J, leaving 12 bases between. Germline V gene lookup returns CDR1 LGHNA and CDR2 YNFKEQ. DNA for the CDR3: TGTGCCAGCAGCCAACCGGCAGAGAAAAACTATGGCTACACCTTC. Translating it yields CASSQPAEKNYGYTF.

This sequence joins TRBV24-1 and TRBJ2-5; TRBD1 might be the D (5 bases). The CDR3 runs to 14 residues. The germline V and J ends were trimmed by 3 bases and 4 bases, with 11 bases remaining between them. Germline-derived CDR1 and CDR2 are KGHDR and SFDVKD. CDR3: CATSDLGRGETQYF. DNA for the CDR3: TGTGCCACCAGTGATCTGGGGCGTGGAGAGACCCAGTACTTC.

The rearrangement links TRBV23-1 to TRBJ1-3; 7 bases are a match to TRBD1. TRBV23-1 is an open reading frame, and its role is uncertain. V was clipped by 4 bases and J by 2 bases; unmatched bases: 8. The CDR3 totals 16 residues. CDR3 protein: CASSPPWDSPGNTIYF. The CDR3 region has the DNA TGCGCCAGCAGTCCACCCTGGGACAGTCCTGGAAACACCATATATTTT.